These T cell receptor beta chains were read from a single sample in a study of immune evolution from preneoplasia to lung adenocarcinoma. Profiling relied on immunoSEQ multiplex PCR, and the TCRdb table lists in-frame clones only, not all of them. Of 4,500 to 5,000 clones detected, 80% to 90% appear once; the ten largest clones hold roughly 2.5%. Material for sequencing was FFPE atypical adenomatous hyperplasia tissue from the lung. All receptors derive from a person aged 70 to 80 with lung adenocarcinoma. The CDR3 runs from the conserved cysteine through the conserved F or W. The order of the fields is V gene, J gene, CDR3 protein.

TRBV7-3	TRBJ2-7	CASSSKSDKLIYEQYF
TRBV19	TRBJ2-7	CASPPEIGDEQYF
TRBV5-6	TRBJ1-4	CASSWGGSANEKLFF
TRBV6-5	TRBJ2-3	CASNGLGSADTQYF
TRBV30	TRBJ1-1	CAWSFGAAGFNTEAFF
TRBV7-9	TRBJ1-4	CASSLDLSGELFF
TRBV5-6	TRBJ2-1	CASSSLNGLAGVNEQFF
TRBV9	TRBJ1-2	CASSPDRVLGYTF
TRBV6-5	TRBJ1-2	CASSYSQGFYGYTF
TRBV25-1	TRBJ2-2	CATGQREDTGELFF
TRBV4-2	TRBJ2-7	CASSQEVHPNEQYF
TRBV29-1	TRBJ1-1	CSGHHFAEAFF
TRBV10-3	TRBJ2-1	CAIRPSTSGTWDEQFF
TRBV30	TRBJ2-3	CAWSGLAGDTDTQYF
TRBV5-1	TRBJ2-4	CASSLAAGTRYIQYF
TRBV6-4	TRBJ2-3	CASSLAGARGTQYF
TRBV9	TRBJ1-2	CASSVAGEWNGYTF
TRBV4-2	TRBJ2-1	CASSGGSSSYNEQFF
TRBV30	TRBJ1-1	CAWSTGQGFSEAFF
TRBV28	TRBJ2-7	CASTTSGSYEQYF
TRBV5-1	TRBJ2-7	CASSSDAYEQYF
TRBV5-4	TRBJ1-4	CASSLGTGFRREKLFF
TRBV6-4	TRBJ2-3	CASSLSSGSTDTQYF
TRBV5-1	TRBJ2-2	CASSLDLAASGELFF
TRBV7-2	TRBJ2-5	CASSLEGFETQYF
TRBV10-1	TRBJ2-1	CASSEMINEQFF